A single TCR beta chain is shown here with its context. This clonotype occurred many times. The clone's antigen remains unknown. Within one base of it there is no much larger clone, and no base qualities were kept. Receptor libraries were prepared by RACE. Reads for this sample came from a NextSeq 500. During library preparation, unique molecular identifiers were attached to individual cDNA molecules so that TCRs could be counted in a quantitative, reproducible way. For every blood RNA sample, sequencing covered both the TCR alpha and TCR beta chains. In the source study's methods: The median number of TCRs per sample was roughly 100,000, ranging from about 20,000 to 750,000. V, J and CDR3 annotation of the TCR reads was performed with the Decombinator software suite. Every sample was subsampled to the same number of TCRs (28,000) for the PS versus PT1 abundance plots. TCRs were defined as expanded if absent before sensitization and observed at least eight times at the 2-week time point. Using fastp at Q25 and MiXCR, TCRdb reprocessed the public reads and kept productive beta chains. When rows share a CDR3 protein, they turn into one entry using the most common DNA and genes. The V and J calls shown here were made by TCRdb, not taken from the authors' results. The sample table holds 50,000 to 80,000 distinct CDR3 sequences, of which 9.5% to 11% were seen once. 2% to 3% of the sample lies in the top ten.

The time point label on this specimen signifies: patch test 3, about 24 weeks after DPC sensitization. Sample treatment or condition, as interpreted from the label and publication: therapeutic diphenylcyclopropenone sensitization with weekly scalp DPC. At each patch-test visit, blood was drawn before the patch test was applied. To be eligible, patients had to be aged 18 to 70, diagnosed with alopecia and judged suitable for DPC therapy, while pregnant patients were excluded. Total RNA was extracted from unfractionated whole blood that had been collected in Tempus Blood RNA tubes. V sheds 2 bases and J sheds 8 bases, leaving 10 bases between their ends. CDR1 and CDR2, per the germline V gene, are KGHSH and LQKENI. Measured from the cysteine to the phenylalanine, the CDR3 is 13 residues long. Left in the record is the CDR3 DNA by itself, 39 bases read in frame from the first base. The entry originates in a study of human T cells and chemical hapten exposure (dated by TCRdb to the early 2020s). About the investigation overall: For sensitization, 2% DPC in acetone was applied to a roughly 2 cm by roughly 2 cm area of upper inner arm skin. Weekly therapeutic DPC doses were additionally applied to the scalp of patients throughout the roughly 23-week study period. Libraries were pooled for sequencing, and per-sample TCR yields varied mainly because of small differences in library volumes within the pool. Patch tests used Finn chambers with 0.01% DPC on the upper back, scored after 6 days by International Contact Dermatitis Research Group standards. Alopecia areata with under or over 50% scalp involvement, alopecia totalis and alopecia universalis were represented in the patient cohort, which was mostly female. The study tracked peripheral blood TCR repertoire changes in vivo during primary and secondary sensitization to the hapten diphenylcyclopropenone (DPC) in alopecia patients. Blood samples were taken from patients before sensitization (week 0) and then at 2, 6 and about 24 weeks after DPC sensitization. For TCR sequencing, blood came from over 25 alopecia patients at anywhere from one to four time points (pre-sensitization, 2, 6 and 24 weeks).

What the authors observed across the whole study: No change with DPC sensitization was found in the number of TCRs above 1 in 1000 frequency, and no evidence of global repertoire structure alterations was found. After repeated subsampling, the strength of the expansion versus patch-test correlation and the threshold at which it became significant changed. Because all patients had alopecia, a presumed autoimmune disease, the immune response of the patients might differ from that of healthy individuals. Significantly more large CDR3 similarity clusters were formed by expanded TCRs than by pre-sensitization or healthy control sets, consistent with antigen-driven responses. Patch test score correlated positively with the number of PT1 expanded TCRs, reaching significance at thresholds 8, 16 and 32 but not at 4.

The material sequenced was whole blood, taken in connection with sensitization to the hapten diphenylcyclopropenone (DPC). This receptor was taken from a woman aged 25 to 45 with alopecia areata. Some clones in this sample may be carry-over from other donors' samples. Rearrangement joined TRBV18 to TRBJ2-1, with no confidently assigned D gene. The DNA is as follows: TGTGCCAGCTCACCAGACGTATCCCATGAGCAGTTCTTC. The translation is CASSPDVSHEQFF.